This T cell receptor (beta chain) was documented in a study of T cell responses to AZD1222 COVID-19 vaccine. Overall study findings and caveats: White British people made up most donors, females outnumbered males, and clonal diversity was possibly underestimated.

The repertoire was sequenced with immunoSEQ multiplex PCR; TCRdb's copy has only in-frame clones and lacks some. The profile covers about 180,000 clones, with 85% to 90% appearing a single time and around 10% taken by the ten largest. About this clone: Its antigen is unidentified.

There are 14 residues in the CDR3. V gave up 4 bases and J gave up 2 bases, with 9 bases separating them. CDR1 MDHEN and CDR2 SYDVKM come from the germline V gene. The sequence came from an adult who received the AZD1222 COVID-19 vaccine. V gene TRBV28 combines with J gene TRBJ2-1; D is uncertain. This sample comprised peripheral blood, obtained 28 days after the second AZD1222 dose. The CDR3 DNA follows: TGTGCCAGCAGTTCTCCGACGCCCTACAATGAGCAGTTCTTC. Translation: CASSSPTPYNEQFF.